The 8 T cell receptor beta chains reported below all come from one sample, sequenced in a study of T cell changes during pregnancy in multiple sclerosis. Clones were sequenced by immunoSEQ multiplex PCR, and TCRdb holds only the in-frame ones, with some missing. This sample has 40,000 to 50,000 clones, with approximately 90% found just once. The sequencing used CD4+ T cells from peripheral blood mononuclear cells, collected in the second trimester of pregnancy. The receptors were sampled from a female donor in good health, enrolled as a control in a pregnancy study.

This clone was counted a single time. The V gene is TRBV6-1, the J gene TRBJ2-7; 10 positions agree with TRBD1. Germline V lookup: CDR1 MNHNS, CDR2 SASEGT. The CDR3 length is 13 residues. The V segment lost 0 bases and the J segment 12 bases; nucleotides outside the gene matches: 5. The CDR3 protein is CASSEAWTGGTYF. Written as DNA, the CDR3 is TGTGCCAGCAGTGAAGCGTGGACAGGGGGTACGTACTTC.

The chain has TRBV9 and TRBJ2-6; D unresolved. The CDR3 has 15 amino acids. The germline CDR1 and CDR2 sequences are SGDLS and YYNGEE. V gave up 4 bases and J gave up 1 base, with 9 bases separating them. CDR3 sequence: CASSPALSGANVLTF. The CDR3 DNA is TGTGCCAGCAGCCCAGCGTTATCTGGGGCCAACGTCCTGACTTTC.

The chain recombines TRBV4-3 with TRBJ1-5; D might be TRBD1 (6 bases). This CDR3 comprises 15 residues. V lost 0 bases, J lost 4 bases, and 10 bases lay in between. Germline loops: CDR1 LGHNA, CDR2 YSLEER. CDR3 DNA: TGCGCCAGCAGCCAAGACCCCAGGGGAAATCAGCCCCAGCATTTT. It codes for CASSQDPRGNQPQHF.

The DNA of the CDR3 is TGCGCCAGCAGCTCTCGACAGGGACGGGGCACTGAAGCTTTCTTT. Amino acid sequence: CASSSRQGRGTEAFF. V and J are TRBV5-1 and TRBJ1-1; 7 positions agree with TRBD1. This CDR3 contains 15 residues. Germline trimming cut 3 bases from V and 4 bases from J; bases unmatched to any gene: 9. Germline-derived CDR1 and CDR2 are SGHRS and YFSETQ.

This clone was observed a single time. This chain joins TRBV11-3 and TRBJ1-4; D uncertain. Trimming removed 5 bases from V and 0 bases from J, with 7 bases in between. This CDR3 has 14 amino acids. The V gene's germline CDR1 is SGHNT and CDR2 YENEEA. CDR3 residues: CASSPLATNEKLFF. Here the CDR3 DNA reads TGTGCCAGCAGCCCCCTTGCAACTAATGAAAAACTGTTTTTT. The variable domain in full, completed from reference TRBV11-3 and TRBJ1-4, reads EAGVVQSPRYKIIEKKQPVAFWCNPISGHNTLYWYLQNLGQGPELLIRYENEEAVDDSQLPKDRFSAERLKGVDSTLKIQPAELGDSAVYLCASSPLATNEKLFFGSGTQLSVL.

The chain joins TRBV30 to TRBJ1-3; D unclear. This CDR3 has 12 amino acids. The germline V and J ends were trimmed by 3 bases and 2 bases, with 5 bases remaining between them. CDR1 and CDR2 (germline): GTSNPN, SVGIG (reference sequence). The CDR3 DNA follows: TGTGCCTGGAGGCGTACTGGAAACACCATATATTTT. This codes for CAWRRTGNTIYF.

By sample share, this clone is medium-sized (0.01 to 0.1%). The chain is built from TRBV4-2 and TRBJ1-4, with D possibly matching TRBD1 (5 bases). The length of the CDR3 is 12 residues. Trimming took off 5 bases at V and 8 bases at J, with 9 bases between the two ends. From germline, CDR1 is LGHNA and CDR2 YNFKEQ. The CDR3 here is CASSAGGEKLFF. The CDR3 DNA follows: TGTGCCAGCAGCGCCGGGGGAGAAAAACTGTTTTTT.

The rearrangement links TRBV7-2 to TRBJ1-2, with TRBD1 matching over 7 bases. The CDR3 spans 14 residues. J was trimmed by 2 bases and V by 5 bases; bases with no gene match: 5. Germline V gives CDR1 SGHTA, CDR2 FQGNSA. The CDR3 protein is CASSPGGGNYGYTF. CDR3 DNA: TGTGCCAGCAGCCCAGGAGGGGGCAACTATGGCTACACCTTC.